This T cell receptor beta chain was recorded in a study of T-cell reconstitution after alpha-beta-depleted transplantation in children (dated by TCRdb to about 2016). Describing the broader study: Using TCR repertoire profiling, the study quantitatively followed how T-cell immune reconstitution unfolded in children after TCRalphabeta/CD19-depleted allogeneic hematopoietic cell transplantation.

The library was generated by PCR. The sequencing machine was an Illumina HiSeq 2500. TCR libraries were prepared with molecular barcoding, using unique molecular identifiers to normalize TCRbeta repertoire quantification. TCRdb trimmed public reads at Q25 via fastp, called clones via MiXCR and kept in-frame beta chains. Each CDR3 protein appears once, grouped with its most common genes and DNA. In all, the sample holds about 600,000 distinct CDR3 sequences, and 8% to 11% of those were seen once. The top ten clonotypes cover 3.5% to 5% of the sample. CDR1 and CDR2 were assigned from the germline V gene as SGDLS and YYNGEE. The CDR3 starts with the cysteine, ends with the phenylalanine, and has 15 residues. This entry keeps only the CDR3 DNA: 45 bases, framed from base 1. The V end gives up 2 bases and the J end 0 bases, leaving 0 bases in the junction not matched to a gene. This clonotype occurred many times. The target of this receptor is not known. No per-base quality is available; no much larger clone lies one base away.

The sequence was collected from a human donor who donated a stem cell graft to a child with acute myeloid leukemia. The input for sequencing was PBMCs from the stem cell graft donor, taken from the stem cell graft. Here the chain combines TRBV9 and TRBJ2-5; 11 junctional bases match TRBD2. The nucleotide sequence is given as TGTGCCAGCAGCGTGGGACTAGCGGACCAAGAGACCCAGTACTTC. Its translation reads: CASSVGLADQETQYF.